These 23 T cell receptor beta chains came from one sample sequenced in a study of CD8 T cells in ankylosing spondylitis. MiXCR was run by TCRdb on the 5' RACE reads, yielding one entry per CDR3 protein. The data show 300,000 to 350,000 distinct CDR3 sequences, less than 25% seen once. Material for sequencing was blood, either unsorted or a sorted T cell fraction (not recorded which). These receptors originate from a female donor with ankylosing spondylitis or in good health (not recorded which).

Ten or more counts support this clonotype. This chain connects TRBV10-3 to TRBJ2-3; D call uncertain. Germline V gene data show CDR1 as ENHRY and CDR2 as SYGVKD. The V end lost 2 bases, the J end lost 0 bases, and 3 bases lay between the germline ends. CDR3 size: 13 residues. Written as DNA, the CDR3 is TGTGCCATCAGTGAGCGGAGCACAGATACGCAGTATTTT. Translated: CAISERSTDTQYF.

The chain links TRBV10-3 to TRBJ1-4, with D unclear. Germline V gene lookup returns CDR1 ENHRY and CDR2 SYGVKD. CDR3 size: 15 residues. The V and J ends lost 6 bases and 4 bases respectively, with 15 bases between them. In nucleotides, the CDR3 is TGTGCCATCAGCCTTAGCCGGGAAAATAATGAAAAACTGTTTTTT. Amino acid sequence: CAISLSRENNEKLFF.

This rearrangement joins TRBV7-2 to TRBJ1-2; D remains unclear. Germline V gene lookup returns CDR1 SGHTA and CDR2 FQGNSA. The CDR3 length is 12 residues. The ends were cut back, 5 bases at V and 4 bases at J, with 8 bases in the middle. The CDR3 DNA reads as TGTGCCAGCAGCGCCCAAGGCTATGGCTACACCTTC. Its protein is CASSAQGYGYTF.

The chain joins TRBV12-3 or TRBV12-4 to TRBJ1-1; D might be TRBD1 (6 bases). Trimming removed 4 bases from V and 1 base from J, with 7 bases in between. The CDR3 consists of 13 residues. CDR3 nucleotides: TGTGCCAGCAGTTGGACAGCGAACACTGAAGCTTTCTTT. Translating gives CASSWTANTEAFF.

V usage is TRBV12-3 or TRBV12-4 and J usage is TRBJ2-1, with 8 bases fitting TRBD2. This CDR3 has 12 amino acids. V gave up 7 bases and J gave up 12 bases; unmatched junction bases: 8. In DNA form, the CDR3 reads TGTGCCAGCACCCACGGGGGGGGAGGGCAGTTCTTC. Amino acids: CASTHGGGGQFF.

The chain recombines TRBV6-5 with TRBJ2-3; TRBD2 aligns across 10 bases. CDR1 and CDR2 from the germline V gene are MNHEY and SVGAGI. Unmatched junction bases numbered 11, after V lost 4 bases and J lost 7 bases. This CDR3 contains 16 residues. Here the CDR3 reads CASSSVAGGVENTQYF. In DNA form, the CDR3 reads TGTGCCAGCAGTTCCGTAGCGGGAGGAGTAGAGAATACGCAGTATTTT.

This clonotype has at least ten counts. The chain combines TRBV7-2 with TRBJ2-1; 9 bases map to TRBD2. This CDR3 region has 16 residues. V was pared by 4 bases and J by 7 bases, with 11 bases of the junction left unmatched. Looked up from germline, CDR1 is SGHTA and CDR2 is FQGNSA. The DNA of the CDR3 is TGTGCCAGCAGCTCGAGGGAACCGGGACTAGCTAATGAGCAGTTCTTC. Translating it yields CASSSREPGLANEQFF.

This chain joins TRBV7-8 and TRBJ2-2; D gene ambiguous. Germline V gene data show CDR1 as SGHVS and CDR2 as FQNEAQ. The CDR3 has 12 residues. V was cut by 5 bases and J by 0 bases, with 1 base left in between. CDR3 loop: CASSANTGELFF. For the CDR3, the DNA is TGTGCCAGCAGCGCGAACACCGGGGAGCTGTTTTTT.

This clonotype was seen only a few times. The J gene is TRBJ1-1, the V gene TRBV11-2; no definite D call. V was cut by 0 bases and J by 8 bases, with 7 bases left in between. CDR3 length: 12 residues. From germline, CDR1 is SGHAT and CDR2 FQNNGV. As DNA, the CDR3 is TGTGCCAGCAGCTTAGATCTAAGCGAAGCTTTCTTT. Translated, it gives CASSLDLSEAFF.

The chain combines TRBV25-1 with TRBJ1-2; D not resolved. This CDR3 is built from 12 residues. V was clipped by 4 bases and J by 8 bases, with 11 bases between them. Germline V lookup: CDR1 MGHDK, CDR2 SYGVNS. The CDR3 DNA reads as TGTGCCAGCAGTGCTTTTCGGATCGGCTACACCTTC. Encoded protein: CASSAFRIGYTF.

This clonotype was seen only a few times. The chain has TRBV9 and TRBJ2-7; the D gene is possibly TRBD2 (6 bases). The CDR3 has 14 amino acids. Germline CDR1 is SGDLS and CDR2 is YYNGEE. V shed 2 bases and J shed 5 bases, with 14 bases lying between them. In DNA form, the CDR3 reads TGTGCCAGCAGCGTGGCGGGACTGCATGACGAGCAGTACTTC. The encoded protein is CASSVAGLHDEQYF.

This clonotype came up many times. V usage is TRBV5-6 and J usage is TRBJ1-1; 10 bases are shared with TRBD1. After removal of 3 bases from V and 0 bases from J, the junction contained 2 bases not matched to a gene. Germline CDR1 is SGHDT and CDR2 is YYEEEE. CDR3 size: 15 residues. The CDR3 DNA sequence: TGTGCCAGCAGCTATGGACAGGGGGTGAACACTGAAGCTTTCTTT. Translated, it gives CASSYGQGVNTEAFF.

This clonotype was seen many times. The chain joins TRBV15 to TRBJ2-2; TRBD1 might be the D (6 bases). The CDR3 totals 17 residues. CDR1 is LNHNV and CDR2 is YYDKDF in the germline V gene (reference sequence). Trimming removed 0 bases from V and 4 bases from J, with 15 bases in between. CDR3 residues: CATSRETGISTTGELFF. In DNA, the CDR3 is TGTGCCACCAGCAGAGAAACAGGGATATCGACCACCGGGGAGCTGTTTTTT.

The V call is TRBV20-1, the J call TRBJ2-1, with D perhaps TRBD2 (6 bases). The CDR3 runs to 13 residues. CDR1 DFQATT and CDR2 SNEGSKA come from the germline V gene (reference sequence). CDR3 in amino acids: CSAGPRSYNEQFF. CDR3 in DNA: TGCAGCGCGGGACCTCGCTCCTACAATGAGCAGTTCTTC.

About this clonotype itself: One end of the junction varies from germline; a read error may be responsible. The gene calls are TRBV5-4 and TRBJ2-7, with D possibly TRBD1 on 6 matching bases. Germline CDR1 is SGHNT and CDR2 is YYREEE (reference sequence). CDR3 size: 13 residues. The CDR3 protein is CASSLGQGRYLDF. CDR3 sequence (DNA): TGTGCCAGCAGCTTGGGGCAGGGGCGTTACTTGGACTTC.

This clonotype was seen a few times. The chain is built from TRBV27 and TRBJ2-2; D possibly matches TRBD1 or TRBD2 (5 bases each). The V end was cut by 6 bases, the J end by 5 bases, with 19 bases between. CDR3 length equals 16 residues. In germline, CDR1 is MNHEY, CDR2 SMNVEV (reference sequence). DNA of the CDR3: TGTGCCAGCAGCCCCGGGACCTACGTTTTGACCGGGGAGCTGTTTTTT. Translation: CASSPGTYVLTGELFF.

This clonotype was found a few times. The chain couples TRBV25-1 to TRBJ2-7; unclear D gene. The CDR3 has 13 residues. The V end was cut by 3 bases, the J end by 10 bases, with 16 bases between. Germline CDR1 reads MGHDK; CDR2 reads SYGVNS. The CDR3 sequence is CASSDSAPAKQYF. The CDR3 coding sequence is TGTGCCAGCAGTGATTCCGCCCCGGCGAAACAGTACTTC.

The chain uses TRBV25-1 and TRBJ2-7; TRBD2 agrees at 12 bases. Germline CDR1 and CDR2: MGHDK and SYGVNS. The ends lost 1 base at V and 2 bases at J; junction bases unmatched: 0. The CDR3 is 15 residues long. As DNA, the CDR3 is TGTGCCAGCAGTGAATCTAGCGGGAGGGCCTACGAGCAGTACTTC. This codes for CASSESSGRAYEQYF.

The chain employs TRBV20-1 and TRBJ1-1; the D gene is possibly TRBD1 (5 bases). Germline V gene lookup returns CDR1 DFQATT and CDR2 SNEGSKA (reference sequence). This CDR3 comprises 12 residues. The ends were cut back, 6 bases at V and 6 bases at J, with 14 bases in the middle. DNA of the CDR3: TGCAGTGCCCTACCGTGGGGCTCTGAAGCTTTCTTT. It specifies CSALPWGSEAFF.

The chain links TRBV24-1 to TRBJ2-1; TRBD1 might be the D (5 bases). The CDR3 loop spans 15 amino acids. The ends were cut back, 5 bases at V and 4 bases at J, with 14 bases in the middle. Germline V gene sequence: CDR1 KGHDR, CDR2 SFDVKD. CDR3 residues: CATSGSGPSYNEQFF. As DNA, the CDR3 is TGTGCCACCAGTGGATCAGGGCCATCGTACAATGAGCAGTTCTTC.

This clonotype was seen more than once but under ten times. The chain couples TRBV10-3 to TRBJ2-1; no clear D. V was clipped by 0 bases and J by 5 bases, with 5 bases between them. The CDR3 is 13 amino acids. Germline V lookup: CDR1 ENHRY, CDR2 SYGVKD. CDR3 nucleotides: TGTGCCATCAGTGAGTCGAAGGACAATGAGCAGTTCTTC. It is translated as CAISESKDNEQFF.

This chain uses TRBV10-3 with TRBJ2-5; the D is unclear. The V end was cut by 4 bases, the J end by 5 bases, with 11 bases between. The germline V gene has CDR1 ENHRY and CDR2 SYGVKD. CDR3 length: 13 amino acids. The CDR3 here is CAISGPRDETQYF. The CDR3 DNA reads as TGTGCCATCAGTGGGCCGCGAGACGAGACCCAGTACTTC.

This clonotype was detected ten times or more. The rearrangement links TRBV6-1 to TRBJ1-5; tentatively, D is TRBD1 (5 bases). Trimming took 9 bases from V and 5 from J, leaving 14 bases between them. Germline values: CDR1 MNHNS, CDR2 SASEGT. The CDR3 length is 13 residues. The CDR3 here is CASRRGVDQPQHF. For the CDR3, the DNA is TGTGCCAGTCGGAGAGGGGTGGATCAGCCCCAGCATTTT.